This entry lists 2 T cell receptor beta chains sequenced from one sample in a study of blood T cells in healthy people across ages (dated by TCRdb to about 2015). The receptor library was made with 5' RACE. TCRdb names Illumina HiSeq 2500 as the instrument used. A second PCR of roughly 6 to 11 cycles was run with a J-beta primer mix and a sample-barcoded 5' primer. TCRdb trimmed public reads at Q25 via fastp, called clones via MiXCR and kept in-frame beta chains. Entries that share a CDR3 protein sequence are merged under the most common genes and DNA. Counted in this sample were about 1,400,000 distinct CDR3 sequences; around 59% of them appeared once. 5.5% to 8% of the sample belongs to the ten largest clones. The sequencing input was blood. The receptors come from a man between 18 and 29 years old in good health.

This clonotype was found a few times. This chain connects TRBV12-3 or TRBV12-4 to TRBJ2-7; 10 nucleotides match TRBD2. The V and J ends lost 6 bases and 3 bases, in that order; junction bases with no gene match: 11. The CDR3 has 16 residues. The CDR3 is CASSRLAGVISYEQYF. In DNA form, the CDR3 reads TGTGCCAGCAGCCGTCTAGCGGGAGTCATAAGCTACGAGCAGTACTTC.

The chain uses TRBV7-2 and TRBJ2-5; D is possibly TRBD1 (6 bases). The CDR3 spans 16 residues. From germline, CDR1 is SGHTA and CDR2 FQGNSA. V shed 6 bases and J shed 2 bases, with 19 bases lying between them. Here the CDR3 DNA reads TGTGCCAGCAGTCACTTACTGGGACAAATTCAAGAGACCCAGTACTTC. Translation gives CASSHLLGQIQETQYF.